These T cell receptor beta chains were read from a single sample in a study of technical replicates of blood from several donors. Only in-frame clones appear in the TCRdb table, and some are missing; sequencing was by immunoSEQ multiplex PCR. The repertoire includes roughly 72,000 clones, about nine tenths of them detected once, and about 0.38% sits in the top ten. The specimen was T cells isolated from PBMCs. The receptor source for this set is a human donor in good health. Each CDR3 is given with its conserved first and last residue.

TRBJ2-7,TRBV19,CASSPQGSGGLSYEQYF
TRBJ1-1,TRBV27,CASSYEGWGEAFF
TRBJ2-3,TRBV30,CAWGPFTDTQYF
TRBJ1-1,TRBV25-1,CASSGGMRAFF
TRBJ1-1,TRBV11-3,CASSKDRDRELWTEAFF
TRBJ2-7,TRBV28,CASTDLGTSGRALYEQYF
TRBJ1-1,TRBV7-8,CASSLWSGGRNTEAFF
TRBJ1-2,TRBV6-1,CASSERGNYGYTF
TRBJ2-2,TRBV5-4,CASSLGGINTGELFF
TRBJ2-5,TRBV6-5,CASSLSTRGETQYF
TRBJ2-4,TRBV6-6,CASGQERNIQYF
TRBJ2-3,TRBV19,CASSLGQGETDTQYF
TRBJ2-7,TRBV10-3,CAISGQGYEQYF
TRBJ2-5,TRBV2,CASSELAGTQETQYF
TRBJ1-2,TRBV19,CASSPRQADYGYTF
TRBJ2-1,TRBV27,CASSLRTGPGWNEQFF
TRBJ2-7,TRBV11-1,CASSKGLAGVYEQYF
TRBJ2-7,TRBV28,CASSRTSGRSYEQYF
TRBJ2-1,TRBV15,CATSSELWAGGDNEQFF
TRBJ1-1,TRBV6-1,CASSEAGPGRTEAFF
TRBJ1-3,TRBV27,CASSPRGLGNTIYF
TRBJ2-2,TRBV30,CAWRSAGNTGELFF
TRBJ2-2,TRBV11-3,CASSARGTGELFF
TRBJ2-5,TRBV7-9,CASSYPTGGGQETQYF
TRBJ1-3,TRBV9,CASSRDTTIYF
TRBJ2-5,TRBV11-3,CASSFLRERETQYF
TRBJ1-3,TRBV4-1,CASSQARTDSGNTIYF
TRBJ2-7,TRBV11-3,CASSSTLSGVYEQYF
TRBJ2-5,TRBV18,CASSPGATQETQYF
TRBJ2-1,TRBV20-1,CSAPRLDEQFF
TRBJ1-2,TRBV7-9,CASSLWQAESYGYTF
TRBJ2-1,TRBV7-2,CASSKSNPYEQFF
TRBJ2-3,TRBV4-2,CASSPEMAGVDTQYF
TRBJ2-5,TRBV4-2,CASSQEGPGLVPETQYF
TRBJ1-1,TRBV5-1,CASSFAGVNTEAFF
TRBJ1-2,TRBV28,CASSFQGRAGYGYTF
TRBJ2-7,TRBV5-1,CASSWGWGTGDSEQYF